The 18 T cell receptor beta chains given below trace back to one sample, sequenced in a study of chemoradiotherapy in HPV16-positive cancers. Using immunoSEQ multiplex PCR, the repertoire was profiled, and TCRdb retains in-frame clones only, with some absent. The sample includes some 12,000 clones, almost 90% seen only once; the top ten take around 2.8%. Collection took place from a patient who underwent chemoradiotherapy. These receptors originate from a human donor with HPV-associated anogenital cancer.

This chain uses TRBV7-8 with TRBJ1-5, with 7 bases aligning to TRBD1. V was clipped by 5 bases and J by 6 bases; unmatched bases: 10. The CDR3 extends over 15 amino acids. Germline CDR1 is SGHVS and CDR2 is FQNEAQ. As DNA, the CDR3 is TGTGCCAGCAGCCCATCCACAGGGGAGGGTCAGCCCCAGCATTTT. Protein: CASSPSTGEGQPQHF.

The genes are TRBV29-1 and TRBJ2-7, with 9 bases that match TRBD1. J gave up 1 base and V 6 bases, and 4 bases lay outside the gene matches. Germline CDR1 is SQVTM and CDR2 is ANQGSEA. The CDR3 is made up of 13 amino acids. The CDR3 DNA follows: TGCAGCGTGTGGACAGGGGATTCCTACGAGCAGTACTTC. It is translated as CSVWTGDSYEQYF.

The chain is built from TRBV11-2 and TRBJ2-3; no reliable D call. Germline V gives CDR1 SGHAT, CDR2 FQNNGV. The CDR3 loop spans 12 amino acids. V lost 1 base and J 4 bases, leaving 3 bases between the germline ends. The CDR3 sequence: CASSLVPDTQYF. The CDR3 nucleotides are TGTGCCAGCAGCTTAGTCCCAGATACGCAGTATTTT.

In the case of this clone: One end of the junction is discordant with germline, which a read error may explain. J is TRBJ2-1 and V is TRBV7-7; D is possibly TRBD2 (6 bases). This CDR3 has 15 amino acids. CDR1 is SSHAT and CDR2 is FNYEAQ in the germline V gene (reference sequence). The CDR3 sequence: CASSQNLAPGDEQFF. For the CDR3, the DNA is TGTGCTAGCAGCCAGAATCTGGCCCCGGGGGATGAGCAGTTCTTC.

This clone was seen only once. The chain links TRBV7-6 to TRBJ2-7; 9 nucleotides agree with TRBD1. Germline V gene lookup returns CDR1 SGHVS and CDR2 FNYEAQ. The CDR3 extends over 15 amino acids. Trimming at V came to 1 base and at J to 5 bases, leaving 6 bases not matched to a gene. CDR3 amino acids: CASSLGQGVRDEQYF. The CDR3 bases are TGTGCCAGCAGCTTAGGACAGGGGGTCCGTGACGAGCAGTACTTC.

This clone came up once. The CDR3 region is CASSLRAGGAPSTDTQYF. The CDR3 DNA reads TGTGCCAGCAGCTTGCGGGCGGGAGGTGCCCCTAGCACAGATACGCAGTATTTT. The V and J genes are TRBV7-6 and TRBJ2-3, with 8 bases that match TRBD2. CDR3 length: 18 residues. J lost 0 bases, V lost 3 bases, and 11 bases had no gene match. The germline V gene encodes CDR1 SGHVS and CDR2 FNYEAQ.

The J gene is TRBJ2-3, the V gene TRBV7-2; TRBD2 might be the D (7 bases). The germline CDR1 and CDR2 sequences are SGHTA and FQGNSA. This CDR3 is 16 amino acids long. V was pared by 2 bases and J by 3 bases, with 15 bases between. CDR3 amino acids: CASSLPGGSRTDTQYF. CDR3 DNA: TGTGCCAGCAGCTTACCGGGGGGCTCAAGGACAGATACGCAGTATTTT. The full variable domain, with the rest looked up from reference TRBV7-2 and TRBJ2-3, is GAGVSQSPSNKVTEKGKDVELRCDPISGHTALYWYRQSLGQGLEFLIYFQGNSAPDKSGLPSDRFSAERTGGSVSTLTIQRTQQEDSAVYLCASSLPGGSRTDTQYFGPGTRLTVL.

This sequence joins TRBV11-3 and TRBJ2-3; D remains ambiguous. The V end was cut by 2 bases, the J end by 4 bases, with 4 bases between. CDR3 size: 12 residues. Germline values: CDR1 SGHNT, CDR2 YENEEA. The CDR3 coding sequence is TGTGCCAGCAGCTTATATGCAGATACGCAGTATTTT. Encoded protein: CASSLYADTQYF.

V and J are TRBV7-9 and TRBJ2-1; 9 bases are shared with TRBD1. CDR1 is SEHNR and CDR2 is FQNEAQ in the germline V gene (reference sequence). The V gene end was trimmed by 3 bases and the J gene end by 7 bases; junction bases not matched to a gene: 7. The CDR3 runs 15 residues. The CDR3 region has the DNA TGTGCCAGCAGCTTTACCGGGACAGGGCCAAATGAGCAGTTCTTC. This sequence encodes CASSFTGTGPNEQFF.

The chain couples TRBV10-3 to TRBJ2-7; D gene uncertain. Germline V gene lookup returns CDR1 ENHRY and CDR2 SYGVKD. The CDR3 runs to 12 residues. V shed 10 bases and J shed 4 bases, with 14 bases lying between them. CDR3 nucleotide sequence: TGTGCCACCTTTTCGATGGGATACGAGCAGTACTTC. Translating gives CATFSMGYEQYF.

The chain has TRBV6-5 and TRBJ1-2; possible D gene TRBD1, 5 bases. The length of the CDR3 is 13 residues. Germline loops: CDR1 MNHEY, CDR2 SVGAGI. Trimming cost V 5 bases and J 2 bases, with 9 bases left between them. The DNA for the CDR3 is TGTGCCAGCAGTCCGGGACCGAACTATGGCTACACCTTC. Protein sequence: CASSPGPNYGYTF.

As DNA, the CDR3 is TGTGCCAGCAGCCGCGGGACATCTACTAATGAAAAACTGTTTTTT. This translates into CASSRGTSTNEKLFF. The chain links TRBV6-6 to TRBJ1-4; tentatively, D is TRBD1 (6 bases). CDR3 length: 15 amino acids. V lost 6 bases and J lost 2, with 13 bases in between. Germline V gene sequence: CDR1 MNHNY, CDR2 SVGAGI (reference sequence).

This sequence joins TRBV7-9 and TRBJ1-1; possible D gene TRBD1, 6 bases. The V and J ends lost 2 bases and 1 base respectively, with 11 bases between them. The CDR3 covers 15 residues. Looked up from germline, CDR1 is SEHNR and CDR2 is FQNEAQ (reference sequence). CDR3 in amino acids: CASSLLGRGNTEAFF. DNA of the CDR3: TGTGCCAGCAGCTTACTGGGCAGGGGGAACACTGAAGCTTTCTTT. Full variable domain (missing parts from reference TRBV7-9 and TRBJ1-1): DTGVSQNPRHKITKRGQNVTFRCDPISEHNRLYWYRQTLGQGPEFLTYFQNEAQLEKSRLLSDRFSAERPKGSFSTLEIQRTEQGDSAMYLCASSLLGRGNTEAFFGQGTRLTVV.

This clone appeared once. The chain recombines TRBV5-1 with TRBJ1-2; D is undetermined. Deletions cut 2 bases from V and 8 bases from J, with 16 bases between. The CDR3 length is 14 residues. Germline V gives CDR1 SGHRS, CDR2 YFSETQ. The CDR3 loop is CASSLKLGILGYTF. CDR3 nucleotide sequence: TGCGCCAGCAGCTTAAAATTAGGGATTCTAGGCTACACCTTC.

The chain links TRBV5-1 to TRBJ1-6; D is undetermined. CDR3 length: 16 amino acids. Germline V CDR1 and CDR2: SGHRS, YFSETQ. Trimming shortened V by 0 bases and J by 6 bases, and 13 bases separated the two germline ends. The CDR3 is CASSLASSAGNSPLHF. CDR3 bases: TGCGCCAGCAGCTTGGCTAGCTCGGCCGGTAATTCACCCCTCCACTTT.

The rearrangement joins TRBV9 to TRBJ1-2; no firm D call. The germline V gene has CDR1 SGDLS and CDR2 YYNGEE. The germline V and J ends were trimmed by 1 base and 4 bases, with 8 bases remaining between them. The CDR3 totals 13 residues. The chain's CDR3 is CASSVMAGYGYTF. CDR3 DNA sequence: TGTGCCAGCAGCGTAATGGCCGGCTATGGCTACACCTTC.

The V gene is TRBV5-6, the J gene TRBJ2-5; 10 nucleotides match TRBD2. Germline loops: CDR1 SGHDT, CDR2 YYEEEE. V gave up 5 bases and J gave up 2 bases; unmatched junction bases: 9. The length of the CDR3 is 16 residues. Written as DNA, the CDR3 is TGTGCCAGCAGGACTCTAGCGGGGGACTTACAAGAGACCCAGTACTTC. Translated, it gives CASRTLAGDLQETQYF.

The V gene is TRBV9, the J gene TRBJ1-1; D might be TRBD1 (6 bases). Per the germline V gene, CDR1 is SGDLS and CDR2 is YYNGEE. The CDR3 spans 15 residues. V lost 0 bases and J lost 4, with 13 bases in between. The CDR3 DNA reads as TGTGCCAGCAGCGTAGGGGGGGCCTCGGGCACTGAAGCTTTCTTT. It specifies CASSVGGASGTEAFF.